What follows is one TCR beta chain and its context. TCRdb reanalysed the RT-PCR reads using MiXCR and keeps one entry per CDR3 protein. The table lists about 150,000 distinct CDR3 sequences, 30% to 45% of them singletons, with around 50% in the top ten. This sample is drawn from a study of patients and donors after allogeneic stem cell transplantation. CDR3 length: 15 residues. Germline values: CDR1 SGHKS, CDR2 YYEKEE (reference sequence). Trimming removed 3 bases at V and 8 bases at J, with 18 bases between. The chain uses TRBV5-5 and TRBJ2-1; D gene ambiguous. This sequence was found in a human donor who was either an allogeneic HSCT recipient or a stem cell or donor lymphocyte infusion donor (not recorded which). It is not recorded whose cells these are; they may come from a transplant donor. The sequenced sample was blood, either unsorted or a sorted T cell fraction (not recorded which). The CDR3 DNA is TGTGCCAGCAGCTCCCCACCTCCGGGTGGCGATGAGCAGTTCTTC. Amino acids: CASSSPPPGGDEQFF.